Below are 28 T cell receptor beta chains sequenced from a single sample in a study of blood T cell repertoires in COVID-19. The protocol was immunoSEQ multiplex PCR, while the TCRdb copy is restricted to in-frame clones and leaves out a portion. The sample lists approximately 90,000 clones, approximately 84% occurring once. Input material: peripheral blood. Source of these receptors: a man between 65 and 80 years old with COVID-19, enrolled during active disease.

This chain uses TRBV7-2 with TRBJ2-3; a possible D gene is TRBD1 (6 bases). CDR1 is SGHTA and CDR2 is FQGNSA in the germline V gene. V shed 5 bases and J shed 4 bases, with 10 bases lying between them. The CDR3 has 13 residues. CDR3 region: CASSATGPDTQYF. For the CDR3, the DNA is TGTGCCAGCAGCGCCACAGGGCCAGATACGCAGTATTTT. The whole variable domain, remainder taken from reference TRBV7-2 and TRBJ2-3, is GAGVSQSPSNKVTEKGKDVELRCDPISGHTALYWYRQSLGQGLEFLIYFQGNSAPDKSGLPSDRFSAERTGGSVSTLTIQRTQQEDSAVYLCASSATGPDTQYFGPGTRLTVL.

The rearrangement uses TRBV19 and TRBJ1-1; 7 bases map to TRBD1. The CDR3 contains 15 residues. Trimming cost V 8 bases and J 1 base; bases outside gene matches: 10. Germline CDR1 LNHDA, CDR2 SQIVND (reference sequence). CDR3 residues: CASGDSNYKNTEAFF. The CDR3, as DNA: TGTGCCAGTGGGGACAGCAATTATAAGAACACTGAAGCTTTCTTT.

The CDR3 coding sequence is TGTGCCAGCAGCTATTCGACAGGGGAGGGCTACACCTTC. Protein: CASSYSTGEGYTF. V and J are TRBV9 and TRBJ1-2, with TRBD1 identical over 8 bases. The V gene end was trimmed by 4 bases and the J gene end by 8 bases; junction bases not matched to a gene: 7. There are 13 residues in the CDR3. CDR1 and CDR2 (germline): SGDLS, YYNGEE.

In this sample, this clone turned up a few times. The chain combines TRBV4-3 with TRBJ2-2; 9 nucleotides align to TRBD2. Germline trimming cut 4 bases from V and 2 bases from J; bases unmatched to any gene: 5. CDR1 and CDR2 from the germline V gene are LGHNA and YSLEER. This CDR3 is 16 amino acids long. The CDR3 region is CASSPLLAGNTGELFF. CDR3 nucleotide sequence: TGCGCCAGCAGCCCTTTACTAGCGGGCAACACCGGGGAGCTGTTTTTT.

The chain links TRBV18 to TRBJ1-5; tentative D call: TRBD1 (6 bases). The CDR3 runs to 18 residues. The germline CDR1 and CDR2 sequences are KGHSH and LQKENI. Trimming left V 4 bases short and J 4 bases short, with 23 bases between. This chain's CDR3 is CASSLTREGGGRNQPQHF. CDR3 sequence (DNA): TGTGCCAGCTCACTCACCCGGGAGGGGGGTGGACGGAATCAGCCCCAGCATTTT.

This clone was counted between two and nine times. As DNA, the CDR3 is TGTGCCAGCAGCGTAAATGACAGGACCTACTATGGCTACACCTTC. Protein product: CASSVNDRTYYGYTF. The chain has TRBV9 and TRBJ1-2, with a possible D match to TRBD1 (6 bases). The CDR3 consists of 15 residues. Germline-derived CDR1 and CDR2 are SGDLS and YYNGEE. The V gene lost 1 base and the J gene lost 3 bases, with 13 bases spanning the gap.

This chain connects TRBV6-2 or TRBV6-3 to TRBJ2-7; 10 bases map to TRBD1. This CDR3 has 16 amino acids. Trimming at V came to 0 bases and at J to 3 bases, leaving 5 bases not matched to a gene. Germline assignment: CDR1 MNHEY and CDR2 SVGEGT. As DNA, the CDR3 is TGTGCCAGCAGTTACTCGGGACAGGGGAACCTCTACGAGCAGTACTTC. Amino acid sequence: CASSYSGQGNLYEQYF.

The gene calls are TRBV6-5 and TRBJ1-2, with 9 bases that match TRBD1. CDR1 is MNHEY and CDR2 is SVGAGI in the germline V gene. V trimming: 6 bases; J trimming: 5 bases; junction bases outside the gene matches: 4. The CDR3 contains 13 residues. CDR3 coding DNA: TGTGCCAGCAGCTTACAGGGGGCTTATGGCTACACCTTC. Its protein product is CASSLQGAYGYTF.

This chain links TRBV9 with TRBJ2-1; 9 bases are a match to TRBD1. With 0 bases clipped from V and 3 bases from J, the junction kept 19 bases outside the gene matches. This CDR3 region has 21 residues. CDR1 and CDR2 from the germline V gene are SGDLS and YYNGEE. Here the CDR3 reads CASSVGLTGGILPTFYNEQFF. The CDR3 DNA is TGTGCCAGCAGCGTAGGCCTGACAGGGGGAATCCTACCGACCTTCTACAATGAGCAGTTCTTC.

The count of this clone is one. The chain combines TRBV19 with TRBJ1-1; TRBD1 aligns across 7 bases. J lost 9 bases, V lost 5 bases, and 9 bases had no gene match. The CDR3 length is 13 residues. The germline CDR1 and CDR2 sequences are LNHDA and SQIVND (reference sequence). CDR3 nucleotides: TGTGCCAGTAGTTCAACCGGGACAGTAAAAGCTTTCTTT. This gives the protein CASSSTGTVKAFF.

DNA of the CDR3: TGTGCCAGTAGTGCTCTCTTGACGGGAGTAGGATACGAGCAGTACTTC. It specifies CASSALLTGVGYEQYF. The J gene is TRBJ2-7, the V gene TRBV19; a weak D match, TRBD2 (6 bases). Germline-derived CDR1 and CDR2 are LNHDA and SQIVND (reference sequence). The V end was cut by 5 bases, the J end by 4 bases, with 21 bases between. This CDR3 has 16 amino acids.

This clone was seen a single time. CDR3 region: CASSRSGSSYYEQYF. Written as DNA, the CDR3 is TGTGCCAGCAGTCGTAGCGGGAGTTCTTACTACGAGCAGTACTTC. The rearrangement uses TRBV11-3 and TRBJ2-7, with TRBD2 matching 9 bases. Germline lookup yields CDR1 SGHNT and CDR2 YENEEA. V lost 6 bases and J lost 3; bases outside the gene matches: 9. The CDR3 length is 15 residues.

The rearrangement links TRBV28 to TRBJ2-5, with D possibly TRBD2 on 5 matching bases. V was shortened by 6 bases and J by 5 bases, with 16 bases between the two germline ends. This CDR3 has 14 residues. Looked up from germline, CDR1 is MDHEN and CDR2 is SYDVKM. Here the CDR3 DNA reads TGTGCCAGCAGACCTGGCGGGTCAGTGGAGACCCAGTACTTC. Translation gives CASRPGGSVETQYF.

The chain combines TRBV5-8 with TRBJ2-5, with D possibly TRBD1 on 7 matching bases. Trimming shortened V by 4 bases and J by 6 bases, and 16 bases separated the two germline ends. The CDR3 totals 14 residues. Germline lookup yields CDR1 SGHTS and CDR2 YDEGEE. The CDR3 reads CASSLRQGGKTQYF. The CDR3 coding sequence is TGTGCCAGCAGCCTAAGACAGGGCGGGAAGACCCAGTACTTC.

The V and J genes are TRBV5-4 and TRBJ2-2, with D uncertain. V lost 3 bases and J 7 bases, leaving 4 bases between the germline ends. Germline CDR1 and CDR2: SGHNT and YYREEE (reference sequence). The CDR3 runs to 11 residues. The CDR3 bases are TGTGCCAGCAGCTCTTACGGGGAGCTGTTTTTT. Its translation: CASSSYGELFF.

V gene TRBV14 combines with J gene TRBJ1-1; a weak D match, TRBD1 (5 bases). The CDR3 is made up of 14 amino acids. In germline, CDR1 is SGHDN, CDR2 FVKESK. V was cut by 1 base and J by 5 bases, with 11 bases left in between. In DNA form, the CDR3 reads TGTGCCAGCAGCCAAGCCCCCCGGGGGACTGAAGCTTTCTTT. It yields the protein CASSQAPRGTEAFF.

The chain uses TRBV12-3 or TRBV12-4 and TRBJ2-5; perhaps TRBD2 as D (6 bases). This CDR3 has 13 amino acids. V was cut by 6 bases and J by 2 bases, with 10 bases left in between. The CDR3 DNA follows: TGTGCCAGCAGCTGGACTACTCAAGAGACCCAGTACTTC. Protein product: CASSWTTQETQYF.

The chain uses TRBV6-2 or TRBV6-3 and TRBJ2-5; 10 nucleotides agree with TRBD1. In germline, CDR1 is MNHEY, CDR2 SVGEGT. The length of the CDR3 is 15 residues. J gave up 5 bases and V 2 bases, and 5 bases lay outside the gene matches. The CDR3 sequence is CASSYKTGGRETQYF. CDR3 bases: TGTGCCAGCAGTTACAAGACAGGGGGCCGGGAGACCCAGTACTTC.

This rearrangement joins TRBV18 to TRBJ2-1; 10 nucleotides match TRBD2. The CDR3 runs 16 residues. J was trimmed by 7 bases and V by 3 bases; bases with no gene match: 9. The germline V gene has CDR1 KGHSH and CDR2 LQKENI. The CDR3 is CASSPLLAGESNEQFF. CDR3 bases: TGTGCCAGCTCACCCCTCCTAGCGGGAGAGTCTAATGAGCAGTTCTTC.

The chain recombines TRBV29-1 with TRBJ1-5, with TRBD1 as a possible D gene (6 bases). The CDR3 is 13 amino acids. The V and J ends lost 4 bases and 5 bases respectively, with 12 bases between them. Germline CDR1 is SQVTM and CDR2 is ANQGSEA. DNA for the CDR3: TGCAGCGTTGCAACAGGGCAGGATCAGCCCCAGCATTTT. Encoded protein: CSVATGQDQPQHF.

This clone was found a few times. The genes are TRBV5-5 and TRBJ1-2; D might be TRBD1 (5 bases). Trimming removed 0 bases from V and 6 bases from J, with 9 bases in between. In germline, CDR1 is SGHKS, CDR2 YYEKEE (reference sequence). CDR3 length: 13 amino acids. DNA for the CDR3: TGTGCCAGCAGCTTGGCCCGGGGGGATGGCTACACCTTC. Its protein product is CASSLARGDGYTF.

This chain uses TRBV28 with TRBJ1-6; TRBD1 matches 9 bases. Germline CDR1 and CDR2: MDHEN and SYDVKM. V was clipped by 4 bases and J by 8 bases; unmatched bases: 6. The CDR3 totals 15 residues. The CDR3 DNA is TGTGCCAGCAGTTCGGGACAGGGCTGGGATTCACCCCTCCACTTT. Protein product: CASSSGQGWDSPLHF. Together with reference TRBV28 and TRBJ1-6, the CDR3 gives the full variable domain: DVKVTQSSRYLVKRTGEKVFLECVQDMDHENMFWYRQDPGLGLRLIYFSYDVKMKEKGDIPEGYSVSREKKERFSLILESASTNQTSMYLCASSSGQGWDSPLHFGNGTRLTVT.

This chain connects TRBV7-9 to TRBJ1-6; TRBD1 might be the D (5 bases). This CDR3 is built from 14 residues. CDR1 SEHNR and CDR2 FQNEAQ come from the germline V gene (reference sequence). Trimming took off 3 bases at V and 9 bases at J, with 12 bases between the two ends. The CDR3 nucleotides are TGTGCCAGCAGCTTGGCAGGGCGAGCTTCACCCCTCCACTTT. Its translation is CASSLAGRASPLHF.

The chain couples TRBV20-1 to TRBJ2-4; no firm D call. CDR1 is DFQATT and CDR2 is SNEGSKA in the germline V gene (reference sequence). This CDR3 contains 11 residues. V lost 4 bases, J lost 8 bases, and 9 bases lay in between. The CDR3 DNA is TGCAGTGCTAACGGAGAGTACATTCAGTACTTC. Its translation is CSANGEYIQYF.

This chain joins TRBV7-2 and TRBJ1-1; D not certain. V shed 4 bases and J shed 1 base, with 13 bases lying between them. This CDR3 contains 15 residues. Per germline, CDR1 SGHTA and CDR2 FQGNSA. CDR3 DNA sequence: TGTGCCAGCAGCTCCTACAGTTTTCCGAACACTGAAGCTTTCTTT. Translated: CASSSYSFPNTEAFF.

The genes are TRBV6-6 and TRBJ2-7; 9 bases are a match to TRBD1. CDR1 is MNHNY and CDR2 is SVGAGI in the germline V gene (reference sequence). Unmatched junction bases numbered 5, after V lost 5 bases and J lost 6 bases. The CDR3 runs to 13 residues. The CDR3 protein is CASSPGQGGEQYF. The CDR3 DNA follows: TGTGCCAGCAGTCCGGGACAGGGCGGCGAGCAGTACTTC.

The table lists this clone with a few counts. This chain uses TRBV19 with TRBJ1-5, with 7 bases matching TRBD1. This CDR3 region has 13 residues. V was clipped by 5 bases and J by 6 bases; unmatched bases: 4. The germline gives CDR1 LNHDA, CDR2 SQIVND (reference sequence). For the CDR3, the DNA is TGTGCCAGTAGTGCAGACAGGGTTCAGCCCCAGCATTTT. It codes for CASSADRVQPQHF.

The chain has TRBV19 and TRBJ1-2, with 7 positions matching TRBD1. The CDR3 spans 14 residues. Germline CDR1 LNHDA, CDR2 SQIVND (reference sequence). The J segment lost 7 bases and the V segment lost 11 bases, leaving 16 bases of the junction unmatched. CDR3 DNA sequence: TGTGCCTCCACCGTACCAGGGGGTAAAAGTGGCTACACCTTC. Translation gives CASTVPGGKSGYTF.